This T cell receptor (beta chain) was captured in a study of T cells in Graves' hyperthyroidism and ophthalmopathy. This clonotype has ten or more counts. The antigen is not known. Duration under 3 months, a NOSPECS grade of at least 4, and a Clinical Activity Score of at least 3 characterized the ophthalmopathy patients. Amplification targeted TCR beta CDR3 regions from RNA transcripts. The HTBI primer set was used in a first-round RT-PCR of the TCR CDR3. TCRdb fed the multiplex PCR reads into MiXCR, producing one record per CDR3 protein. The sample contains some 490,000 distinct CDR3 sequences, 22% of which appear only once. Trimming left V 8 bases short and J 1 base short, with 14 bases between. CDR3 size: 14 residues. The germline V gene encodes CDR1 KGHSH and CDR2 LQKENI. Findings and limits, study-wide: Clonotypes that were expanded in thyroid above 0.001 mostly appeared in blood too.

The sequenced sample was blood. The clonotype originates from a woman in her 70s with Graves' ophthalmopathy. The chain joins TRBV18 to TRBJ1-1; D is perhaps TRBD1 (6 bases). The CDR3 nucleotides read TGTGCCAGCAGCCCCATACAGGGGAACACTGAAGCTTTCTTT. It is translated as CASSPIQGNTEAFF.